This note documents a single TCR beta chain sequence. The antigen remains undetermined. V shed 1 base, J shed 6 bases, and the junction held 6 bases outside the gene matches. Germline lookup yields CDR1 SGHAT and CDR2 FQNNGV. The CDR3 has 16 amino acids. The source of the sample is a study of T cell repertoires in aging, cancer and after chemotherapy. For the study at large: Paired samples before and after chemotherapy came from glioblastoma patients receiving temozolomide-based therapy. The study, taken as a whole, reports: Immunological memory after chemotherapy cannot be judged from the repertoire data. In each cancer cohort, median generation probability increased across chemotherapy, suggesting thymic output rebounded. Untreated cancer patients had significantly lower blood TCR diversity than age-matched healthy donors.

A mixed TRB-A/B primer pool amplified rearranged TRB by multiplex touch-down PCR. TCRdb called the multiplex PCR reads again in MiXCR, with one record for every CDR3 protein. The data contain about 2,900 distinct CDR3 sequences, 30% to 35% of them seen just once; the ten biggest clones take up 60% to 80%. Peripheral blood genomic DNA, not sorted cells or RNA, was the template. Sequencing was performed on blood. The source of this sequence is a human donor with a solid tumor. The chain carries TRBV11-2 and TRBJ2-1; 10 bases map to TRBD1. The CDR3 nucleotides are TGTGCCAGCAGCTTAGCGGGGGGGACAGGGGCCAATGAGCAGTTCTTC. This gives the protein CASSLAGGTGANEQFF.